This T cell receptor (beta chain) was retrieved from a study of control samples from healthy donors and cancer patients. Profiled with immunoSEQ multiplex PCR; TCRdb holds only in-frame clones, not every one. The profile covers about 180,000 clones, with roughly 92% appearing a single time and 1.1% to 1.5% taken by the ten largest. The CDR3 has 15 residues. CDR1 and CDR2 from the germline V gene are SGHNT and YYREEE (reference sequence). V lost 0 bases and J 1 base, leaving 9 bases between the germline ends. The source is a man aged 25 to 45 in good health. This chain uses TRBV5-4 with TRBJ2-3; weak D call: TRBD2 (5 bases). Sequenced: blood. CDR3 nucleotide sequence: TGTGCCAGCAGCTTGGGTAGCGTTGGCACAGATACGCAGTATTTT. It is translated as CASSLGSVGTDTQYF.